The sequence of this TCR beta chain was determined in a study of T cell changes during pregnancy in multiple sclerosis. Measured with immunoSEQ multiplex PCR; TCRdb has only the in-frame clones, and not every one. The data show approximately 61,000 clones, approximately 91% seen once. V was shortened by 6 bases and J by 1 base, with 13 bases between the two germline ends. This CDR3 region has 15 residues. CDR1 is SNHLY, CDR2 FYNNEI, per germline. The material sequenced was peripheral blood, taken in the first trimester of pregnancy. The origin of this receptor is a female donor with multiple sclerosis, enrolled in a pregnancy study. The chain links TRBV2 to TRBJ1-5; no clear D. The CDR3 nucleotides read TGTGCCAGCAGCGATCCCACGGGGAGCAATCAGCCCCAGCATTTT. Translated: CASSDPTGSNQPQHF.